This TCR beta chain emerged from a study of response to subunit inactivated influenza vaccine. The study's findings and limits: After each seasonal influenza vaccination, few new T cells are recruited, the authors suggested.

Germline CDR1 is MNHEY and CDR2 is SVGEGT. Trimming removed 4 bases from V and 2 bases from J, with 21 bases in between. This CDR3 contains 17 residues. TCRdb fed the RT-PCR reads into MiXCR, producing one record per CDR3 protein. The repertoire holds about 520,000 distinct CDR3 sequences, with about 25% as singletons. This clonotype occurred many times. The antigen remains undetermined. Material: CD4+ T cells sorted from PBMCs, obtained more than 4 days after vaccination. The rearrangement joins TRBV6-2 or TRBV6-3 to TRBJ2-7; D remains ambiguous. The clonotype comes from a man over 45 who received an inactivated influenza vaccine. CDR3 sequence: CASSFNPISRIAYEQYF. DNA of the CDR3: TGTGCCAGCAGTTTCAACCCAATTTCCAGGATCGCCTACGAGCAGTACTTC.